This T cell receptor (beta chain) stems from a study of blood T cells in healthy people across ages. Study-wide results and caveats: Across the age range, TCR beta diversity per million T cells fell in a roughly linear way.

The authors ran a second PCR of 7 to 11 cycles using a sample-barcoded 5' primer and a J-beta primer mix. Each cDNA molecule carried a tag from a template-switch adaptor that contained 12 random nucleotides. TCRdb processed the 5' RACE reads anew with MiXCR; each CDR3 protein has one entry. The data contain about 1.6 million distinct CDR3 sequences, about 31% of them singletons. Details on this clonotype: The antigen is unknown.

The CDR3 runs to 13 residues. Germline CDR1 is SGHTA and CDR2 is FQGNSA. The sample consisted of blood. V gene TRBV7-2 combines with J gene TRBJ2-5; D call uncertain. The receptor was isolated from a woman in her twenties or thirties in good health. The CDR3 DNA sequence: TGTGTCGGCAGCCAGAGCAGGAGAGAGACCCAGTACTTC. It specifies CVGSQSRRETQYF.